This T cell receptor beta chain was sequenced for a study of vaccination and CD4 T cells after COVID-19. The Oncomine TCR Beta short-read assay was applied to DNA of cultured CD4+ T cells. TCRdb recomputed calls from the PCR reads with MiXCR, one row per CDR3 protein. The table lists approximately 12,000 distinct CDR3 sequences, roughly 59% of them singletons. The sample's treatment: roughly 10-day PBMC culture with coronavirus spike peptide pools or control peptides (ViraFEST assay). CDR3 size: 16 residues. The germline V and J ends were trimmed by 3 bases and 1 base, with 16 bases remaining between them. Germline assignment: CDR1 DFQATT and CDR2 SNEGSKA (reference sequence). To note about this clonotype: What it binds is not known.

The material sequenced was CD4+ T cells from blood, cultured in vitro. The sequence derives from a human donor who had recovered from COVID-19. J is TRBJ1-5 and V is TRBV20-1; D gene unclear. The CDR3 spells CSASTGSAGSNQPQHF. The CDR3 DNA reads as TGCAGTGCTAGTACCGGGTCGGCGGGAAGCAATCAGCCCCAGCATTTT.